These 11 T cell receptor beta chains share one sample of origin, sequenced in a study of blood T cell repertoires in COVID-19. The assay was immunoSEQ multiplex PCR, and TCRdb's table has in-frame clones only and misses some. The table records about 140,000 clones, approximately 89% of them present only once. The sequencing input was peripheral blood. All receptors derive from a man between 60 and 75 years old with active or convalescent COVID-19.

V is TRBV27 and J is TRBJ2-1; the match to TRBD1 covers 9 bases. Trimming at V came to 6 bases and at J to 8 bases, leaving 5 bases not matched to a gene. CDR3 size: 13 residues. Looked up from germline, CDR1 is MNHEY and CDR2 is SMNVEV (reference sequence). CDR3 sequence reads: CASRKQGAYEQFF. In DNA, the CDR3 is TGTGCCAGCAGAAAACAGGGGGCATATGAGCAGTTCTTC.

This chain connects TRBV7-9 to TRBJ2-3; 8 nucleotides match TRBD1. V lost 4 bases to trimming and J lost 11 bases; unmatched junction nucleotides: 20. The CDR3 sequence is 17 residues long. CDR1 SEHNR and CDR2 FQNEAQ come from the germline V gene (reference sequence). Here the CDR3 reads CASSSLNGQGGPMGQYF. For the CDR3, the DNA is TGTGCCAGCAGCTCCCTGAATGGACAGGGAGGACCTATGGGGCAGTATTTT.

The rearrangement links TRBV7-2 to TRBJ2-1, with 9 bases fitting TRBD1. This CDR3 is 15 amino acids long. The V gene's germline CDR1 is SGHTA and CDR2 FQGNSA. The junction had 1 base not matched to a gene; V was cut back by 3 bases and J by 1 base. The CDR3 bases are TGTGCCAGCAGCTTCGACAGGGGGTCCTACAATGAGCAGTTCTTC. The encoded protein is CASSFDRGSYNEQFF.

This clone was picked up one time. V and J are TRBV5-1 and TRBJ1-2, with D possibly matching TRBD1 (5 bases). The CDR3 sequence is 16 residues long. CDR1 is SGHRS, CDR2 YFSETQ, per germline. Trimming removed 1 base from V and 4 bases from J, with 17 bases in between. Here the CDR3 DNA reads TGCGCCAGCAGCTTGTATGCCGGGACTACCCCCTATGGCTACACCTTC. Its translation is CASSLYAGTTPYGYTF.

CDR3 protein: CASSYARGQGAYEQYF. For the CDR3, the DNA is TGTGCCAGCAGTTACGCCCGGGGACAGGGGGCCTACGAGCAGTACTTC. This chain connects TRBV6-5 to TRBJ2-7; 11 bases are a match to TRBD1. The CDR3 has 16 amino acids. From germline, CDR1 is MNHEY and CDR2 SVGAGI. V gave up 2 bases and J gave up 2 bases; unmatched junction bases: 5.

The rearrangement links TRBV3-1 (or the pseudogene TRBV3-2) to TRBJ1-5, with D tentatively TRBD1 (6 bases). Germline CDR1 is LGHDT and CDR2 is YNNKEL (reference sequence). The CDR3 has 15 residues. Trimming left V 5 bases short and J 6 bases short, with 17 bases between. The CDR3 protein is CASSGGGHRSQPQHF. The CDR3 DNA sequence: TGTGCCAGCAGCGGGGGGGGACATCGGAGTCAGCCCCAGCATTTT.

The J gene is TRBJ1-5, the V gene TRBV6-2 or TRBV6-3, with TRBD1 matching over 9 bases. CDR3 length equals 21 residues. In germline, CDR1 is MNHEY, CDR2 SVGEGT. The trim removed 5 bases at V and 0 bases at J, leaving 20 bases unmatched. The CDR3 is CASSTQNRGRGTLPSNQPQHF. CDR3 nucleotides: TGTGCCAGCAGTACTCAGAACAGGGGGCGCGGCACACTCCCTAGCAATCAGCCCCAGCATTTT.

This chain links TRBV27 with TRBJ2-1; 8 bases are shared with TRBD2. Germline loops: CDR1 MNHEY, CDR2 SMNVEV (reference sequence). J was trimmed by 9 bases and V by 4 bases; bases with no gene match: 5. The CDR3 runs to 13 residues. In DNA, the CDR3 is TGTGCCAGCAGTTCCTATCGGGGGGGTGAGCAGTTCTTC. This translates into CASSSYRGGEQFF.

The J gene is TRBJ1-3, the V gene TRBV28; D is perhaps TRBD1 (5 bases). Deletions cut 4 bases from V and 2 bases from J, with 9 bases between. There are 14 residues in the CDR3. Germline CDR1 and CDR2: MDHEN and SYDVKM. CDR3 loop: CASSSGFPGNTIYF. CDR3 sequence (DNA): TGTGCCAGCAGTTCAGGGTTTCCTGGAAACACCATATATTTT.

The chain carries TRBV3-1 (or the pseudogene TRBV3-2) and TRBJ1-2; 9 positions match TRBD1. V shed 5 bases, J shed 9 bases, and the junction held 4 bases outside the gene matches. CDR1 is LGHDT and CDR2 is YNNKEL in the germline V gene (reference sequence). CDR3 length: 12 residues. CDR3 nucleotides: TGTGCCAGCAGCACAGGGGGCAGGAGCTACACCTTC. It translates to CASSTGGRSYTF.

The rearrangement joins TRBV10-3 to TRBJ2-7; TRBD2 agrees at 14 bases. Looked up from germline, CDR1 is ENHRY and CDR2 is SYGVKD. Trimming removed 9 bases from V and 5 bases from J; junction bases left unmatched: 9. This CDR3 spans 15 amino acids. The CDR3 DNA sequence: TGTGCCATAGGGACTAGCGGGAGAGTGGGCCACGAGCAGTACTTC. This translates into CAIGTSGRVGHEQYF.